This T cell receptor (beta chain) comes out of a study of T cells in Graves' hyperthyroidism and ophthalmopathy. Study in general: Peripheral blood was secured at the point of initial diagnosis, before any treatment.

In making diagnoses, clinical symptoms, serum thyroxine and TRAb, thyroid ultrasound and orbital computed tomography were all used. PBMCs stemmed from about 9.5 ml fresh peripheral blood. V was trimmed by 10 bases and J by 4 bases, leaving 17 bases between them. Germline CDR1 reads MNHNS; CDR2 reads SASEGT. The CDR3 contains 14 residues. RNA transcripts served as the template for amplifying TCR beta CDR3 regions. Carried out on the TCR CDR3, a first-round RT-PCR used the HTBI primer set. TCRdb used MiXCR to reprocess the multiplex PCR reads, holding one entry per CDR3 protein. The repertoire holds about 380,000 distinct CDR3 sequences, with approximately 15% as singletons. Study-level points and caveats: Blood held most thyroid clonotypes expanded above 0.001 frequency.

Worth noting for this clonotype: What it binds is not known.

The receptor comes from a woman in her twenties or thirties with Graves' ophthalmopathy. The chain couples TRBV6-1 to TRBJ1-5; possible D gene TRBD1, 5 bases. The sequenced material came from blood. CDR3 DNA: TGTGCCACCTATAAGGGGTTGGATAATCAGCCCCAGCATTTT. It translates to CATYKGLDNQPQHF.